This T cell receptor beta chain was recovered during a study of blood T cell repertoires in COVID-19 (dated by TCRdb to about 2020). Background for the entire study: Samples from collaborators originated in the United States, Italy and Spain and spanned both the acute and convalescent phases of COVID-19. HLA class I and class II types, where available, came from metadata supplied by the sample provider rather than from assay-based typing. Samples came from the ongoing ImmuneRACE study (first 160 participants) plus 1,254 subjects from 6 global collaborators. Subjects who had been exposed to COVID-19, were actively infected with it, or had recovered from it provided the deeply sampled blood TCRbeta repertoires that made up the dataset. The material from the prospective study consisted of cDNA or gDNA derived from T cells, B-cell-depleted T cells, or PBMCs. The sample metadata nearly always contained a de-identified subject ID, COVID-19 status, age in years and sex. The repertoires were made available in a free public database intended to serve as a resource for research on the immune response to SARS-CoV-2.

The collaborating institutions used their own protocols to collect whole blood in K2EDTA tubes. For TCRbeta analysis, collaborators shipped samples in one of three forms: frozen whole blood, isolated PBMCs, or DNA extracted from either of those sample types. The CDR3 numbers 16 residues from cysteine through phenylalanine. Just the 48-base CDR3 DNA is kept, in frame starting at base 1. CDR1 and CDR2 are drawn from the germline V gene: KGHSH, LQKENI. V is pared back by 2 bases and J by 2 bases, with 13 bases lying between the germline termini. TCRbeta CDR3 regions were amplified from genomic DNA by means of the immunoSEQ Assay, a bias-controlled multiplex PCR. Per the source publication's procedure: Nucleated cell counts per sample were estimated from amplification of reference gene primers within the assay. To quantify the absolute abundance of each unique TCRbeta CDR3 rearrangement, sequence reads were collapsed and filtered. For each sample, productive Simpson clonality was calculated as the square root of Simpson's diversity index over productive rearrangements. The table was pulled from immuneACCESS by TCRdb, which kept in-frame rearrangements only. Such tables lose some clones; where checked, under half of the loss comes from unresolved V genes, and the rest has no known cause. V, J and clone size were drawn from that table, and D and trimming were deduced from the DNA. In all, the sample holds 110,000 to 150,000 clones, and about 76% of those were seen once. Clones ranked in the top ten supply roughly 8% of the sample.

Comment on this clone: Its antigen specificity is not known. Base qualities are not at hand, and no much larger clone is one base apart.

Results and caveats for the whole study, not just this receptor: How much clinical and demographic metadata was included differed by source and by participant, and the metadata was provided uncurated.

Material for sequencing was peripheral blood. This clonotype was obtained from a human donor in a cohort sampled during active COVID-19. Recombination joined TRBV18 with TRBJ1-5; the D gene cannot be resolved reliably. The CDR3 reads CASSPYSGEGNQPQHF. The DNA sequence follows: TGTGCCAGCTCACCATATTCCGGGGAAGGCAATCAGCCCCAGCATTTT.